This is a list of T cell receptor beta chains from one sample in a study of T-cell memory formation after mild COVID-19. MiXCR, applied by TCRdb to the 5' RACE reads, yields one record per CDR3 protein. The table has 180,000 or so distinct CDR3 sequences, 16% seen once. The sample was PBMCs or a T cell subset sorted from them (not recorded which). The receptor set was obtained from an adult woman who had mild COVID-19 (a few samples of this study predate the infection). Cell type and time point are not known. Both conserved end residues are part of each CDR3. D genes are given only for firm matches. Clone size is not always given. Where it is, it says once, few, many or a class for expanded clones.

.,TRBV12-3/TRBV12-4,TRBJ1-1,.,TGTGCCAGCAGTTTCGGAAGTTCTGGGAACACTGAAGCTTTCTTT,CASSFGSSGNTEAFF
.,TRBV15,TRBJ2-5,.,TGTGCCACCACTCGAGGGACACTGTACCAAGAGACCCAGTACTTC,CATTRGTLYQETQYF
few,TRBV24-1,TRBJ2-5,.,TGTGCCACCAGTGATGCCGGACAGAACCTAGAGACCCAGTACTTC,CATSDAGQNLETQYF
.,TRBV5-1,TRBJ2-7,.,TGCGCCAGCAAAGGTGAATACGAGCAGTACTTC,CASKGEYEQYF
many,TRBV29-1,TRBJ2-3,TRBD2,TGCAGCTTCTTTGGTGCGGGAGGCGCAGATACGCAGTATTTT,CSFFGAGGADTQYF
.,TRBV11-2,TRBJ2-6,.,TGTGCCAGCAGCTTTAACAGAGTAGACTCTGGGGCCAACGTCCTGACTTTC,CASSFNRVDSGANVLTF
.,TRBV20-1,TRBJ1-2,.,TGCAGTGCTAGAGATAGGGCAGGGTCTGGATATGGCTACACCTTC,CSARDRAGSGYGYTF
few,TRBV5-1,TRBJ2-7,TRBD1,TGCGCCAGCAGCTTGGCTCCGGGACAGGGCTCCTACGAGCAGTACTTC,CASSLAPGQGSYEQYF
few,TRBV7-3,TRBJ1-1,.,TGTGCCAGCAGCTCCCAAATGGGCACTGAAGCTTTCTTT,CASSSQMGTEAFF
.,TRBV20-1,TRBJ1-1,.,TGCAGTGCTAGAGACAGGGAGGGACTCGGGGTTGAAGCTTTCTTT,CSARDREGLGVEAFF
.,TRBV5-1,TRBJ2-3,.,TGCGCCAGCAGCTTGAGTGGGCTAGCAGCAGATACGCAGTATTTT,CASSLSGLAADTQYF
.,TRBV7-3,TRBJ2-3,.,TGTGCCAGCAGCTTAGTTTCGGGAGTTACAGATACGCAGTATTTT,CASSLVSGVTDTQYF
.,TRBV11-2,TRBJ2-7,TRBD2,TGTGCCAGCAGCTTACGCGGGGGGTCTTTTTCCTACGAGCAGTACTTC,CASSLRGGSFSYEQYF
many,TRBV5-1,TRBJ2-2,.,TGCGCCAGCAGCCCCCGGGACGGGAACACCGGGGAGCTGTTTTTT,CASSPRDGNTGELFF
.,TRBV7-9,TRBJ2-3,.,TGTGCCACCACCCCCTACGGGGGCCCCACAGATACGCAGTATTTT,CATTPYGGPTDTQYF
.,TRBV4-2,TRBJ1-1,.,TGTGCCAGCAGGGAAGATCCAGGGCGCGTGGACACTGAAGCTTTCTTT,CASREDPGRVDTEAFF
few,TRBV5-1,TRBJ2-7,.,TGCGCCAGCAGCCGGGATCCGGTGGCCTACGAGCAGTACTTC,CASSRDPVAYEQYF
few,TRBV20-1,TRBJ2-2,TRBD1,TGCAGTGCTAGAAGACAGGGGAGGAGCACCGGGGAGCTGTTTTTT,CSARRQGRSTGELFF
few,TRBV7-8,TRBJ2-3,.,TGTGCCAGCACCCAGGGAGGCACAGATACGCAGTATTTT,CASTQGGTDTQYF
few,TRBV4-1,TRBJ2-3,.,TGCGCCAGCAGCCGCGTTCAGGGGAACACAGATACGCAGTATTTT,CASSRVQGNTDTQYF
many,TRBV5-1,TRBJ2-5,.,TGCGCCAGCGGCGGCGGTGAGAGAAGGACCCAGTACTTC,CASGGGERRTQYF
.,TRBV12-3/TRBV12-4,TRBJ2-1,TRBD2,TGTGCCAGCAGTTTAGTGGTAGCGGGGCGCTCCTACAATGAGCAGTTCTTC,CASSLVVAGRSYNEQFF
few,TRBV12-3/TRBV12-4,TRBJ1-4,.,TGTGCCAGCAGTTGGGGACGGCGTAATGAAAAACTGTTTTTT,CASSWGRRNEKLFF
.,TRBV12-3/TRBV12-4,TRBJ2-2,TRBD1,TGTGCCAGCAGTTCCGGGACAGGGTTTACCGGGGAGCTGTTTTTT,CASSSGTGFTGELFF
few,TRBV12-3/TRBV12-4,TRBJ2-3,.,TGTGCCAGCAGTTTAGGGGCAGAACCCACAGATACGCAGTATTTT,CASSLGAEPTDTQYF
few,TRBV20-1,TRBJ1-3,.,TGCAGTGCTAGCCCCGAAGGGTTTGCTGGAAACACCATATATTTT,CSASPEGFAGNTIYF
.,TRBV20-1,TRBJ2-2,.,TGCAGTGCTAGTCGGGGGGCTAACACCGGGGAGCTGTTTTTT,CSASRGANTGELFF
few,TRBV12-3/TRBV12-4,TRBJ2-1,TRBD2,TGTGCCAGCAGGGTCGGACTAGCGGGAGGGCCCTCCTACAATGAGCAGTTCTTC,CASRVGLAGGPSYNEQFF
few,TRBV5-1,TRBJ1-2,.,TGCGCCAGCAGCTTGGACGGGACGGTTAACTATGGCTACACCTTC,CASSLDGTVNYGYTF
.,TRBV30,TRBJ1-2,.,TGTGCCTGGAACCTGAACAGGGAGGACAACACCTTC,CAWNLNREDNTF
.,TRBV20-1,TRBJ1-1,TRBD1,TGCAGTGCGCCGGGACAGGGAGACACTGAAGCTTTCTTT,CSAPGQGDTEAFF
.,TRBV5-1,TRBJ2-3,.,TGCGCCAGCACGGGCGGAGATACGCAGTATTTT,CASTGGDTQYF
.,TRBV12-3/TRBV12-4,TRBJ2-7,TRBD1,TGTGCCAGCAGGCCCGGGACAGGGAGGTACGAGCAGTACTTC,CASRPGTGRYEQYF